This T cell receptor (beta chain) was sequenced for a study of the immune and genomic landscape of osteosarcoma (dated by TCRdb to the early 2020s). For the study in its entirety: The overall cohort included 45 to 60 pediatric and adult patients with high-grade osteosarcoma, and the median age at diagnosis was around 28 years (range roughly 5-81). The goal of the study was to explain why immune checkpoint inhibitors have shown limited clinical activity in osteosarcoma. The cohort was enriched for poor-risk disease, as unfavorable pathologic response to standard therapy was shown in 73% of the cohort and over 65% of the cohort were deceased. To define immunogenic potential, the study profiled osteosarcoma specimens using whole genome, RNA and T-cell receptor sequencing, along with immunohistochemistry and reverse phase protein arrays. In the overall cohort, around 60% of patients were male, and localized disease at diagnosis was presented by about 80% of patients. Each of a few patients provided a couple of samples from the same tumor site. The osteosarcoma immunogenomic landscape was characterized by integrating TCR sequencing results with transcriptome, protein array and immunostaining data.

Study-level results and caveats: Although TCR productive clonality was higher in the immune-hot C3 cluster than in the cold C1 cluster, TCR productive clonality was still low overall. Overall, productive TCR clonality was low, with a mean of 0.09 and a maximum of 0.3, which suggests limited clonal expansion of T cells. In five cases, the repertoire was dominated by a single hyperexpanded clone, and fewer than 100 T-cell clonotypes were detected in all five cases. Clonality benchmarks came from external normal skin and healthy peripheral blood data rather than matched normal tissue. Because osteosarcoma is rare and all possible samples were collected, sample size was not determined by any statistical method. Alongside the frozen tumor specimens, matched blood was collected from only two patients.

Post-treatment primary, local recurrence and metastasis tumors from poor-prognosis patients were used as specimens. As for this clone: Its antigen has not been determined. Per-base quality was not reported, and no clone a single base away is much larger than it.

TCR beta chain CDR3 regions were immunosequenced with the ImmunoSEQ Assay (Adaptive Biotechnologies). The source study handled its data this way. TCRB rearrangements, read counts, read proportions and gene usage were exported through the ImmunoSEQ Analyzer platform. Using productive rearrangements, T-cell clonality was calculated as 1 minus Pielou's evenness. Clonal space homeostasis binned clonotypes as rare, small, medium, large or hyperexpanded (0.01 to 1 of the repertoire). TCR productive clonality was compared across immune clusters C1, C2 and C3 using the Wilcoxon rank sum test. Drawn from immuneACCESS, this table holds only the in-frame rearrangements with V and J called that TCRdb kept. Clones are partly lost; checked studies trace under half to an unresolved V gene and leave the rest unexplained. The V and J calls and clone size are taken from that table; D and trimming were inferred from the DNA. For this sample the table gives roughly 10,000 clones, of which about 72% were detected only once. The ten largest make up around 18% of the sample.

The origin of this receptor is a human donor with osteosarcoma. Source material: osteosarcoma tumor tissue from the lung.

The CDR3 reads CASSWGGEETQYF. The DNA is as follows: TGTGCCAGCAGTTGGGGTGGCGAAGAGACCCAGTACTTC. The V and J segments used are TRBV27 and TRBJ2-5, with the identity of the D gene unclear. CDR1 and CDR2 were assigned from the germline V gene (reference sequence) as MNHEY and SMNVEV. Trimming costs V 4 bases and J 3 bases, and their ends lie 9 bases apart. Counted from cysteine to phenylalanine, this CDR3 has 13 amino acids. This entry keeps only the CDR3 DNA: 39 bases, framed from base 1.